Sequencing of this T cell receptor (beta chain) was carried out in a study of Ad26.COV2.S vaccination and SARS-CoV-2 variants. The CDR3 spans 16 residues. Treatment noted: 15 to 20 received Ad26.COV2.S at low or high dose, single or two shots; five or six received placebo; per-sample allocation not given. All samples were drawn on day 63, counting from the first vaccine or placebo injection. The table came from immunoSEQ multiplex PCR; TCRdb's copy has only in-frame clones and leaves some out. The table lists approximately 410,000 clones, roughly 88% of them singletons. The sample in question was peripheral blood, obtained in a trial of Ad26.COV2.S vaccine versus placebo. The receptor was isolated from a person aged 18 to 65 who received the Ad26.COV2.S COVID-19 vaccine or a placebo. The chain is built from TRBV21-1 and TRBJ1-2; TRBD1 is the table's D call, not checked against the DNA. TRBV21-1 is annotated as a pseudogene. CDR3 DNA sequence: TGTGCCAGCAGCAAAGAGACAGGGGGCGCAGGTATCGGCTACACCTTC. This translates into CASSKETGGAGIGYTF.